This T cell receptor (beta chain) was sequenced during a study of cytomegalovirus exposure and HLA in healthy donors. Clones were sequenced by immunoSEQ multiplex PCR, and TCRdb holds only the in-frame ones, with some missing. This sample has about 220,000 clones, with roughly 88% found just once. Per germline, CDR1 MGHRA and CDR2 YSYEKL. The CDR3 consists of 16 residues. V trimming: 0 bases; J trimming: 5 bases; junction bases outside the gene matches: 9. The chain is built from TRBV4-1 and TRBJ1-2; 7 bases line up with TRBD1. This clonotype was obtained from a woman in her twenties or thirties in good health and CMV-seropositive. Specimen: PBMCs. CDR3 in amino acids: CASSQEAKGGRYGYTF. The CDR3 nucleotides read TGCGCCAGCAGCCAAGAAGCGAAAGGGGGCCGTTATGGCTACACCTTC.